This entry lists 14 T cell receptor beta chains sequenced from one sample in a study of cytomegalovirus exposure and HLA in healthy donors. Use of 60 Vbeta and 13 Jbeta primers characterized the PCR. TCRdb's copy holds only in-frame clones and misses some; the assay was immunoSEQ multiplex PCR. The table shows 95,000 to 100,000 clones, with around 82% occurring only once. The specimen was PBMCs. The receptors shown here come from a woman aged 55-75 years in good health and CMV-seronegative.

The V gene is TRBV25-1, the J gene TRBJ1-1; possibly TRBD1 for D (6 bases). The CDR3 is 13 residues long. Germline V gene data show CDR1 as MGHDK and CDR2 as SYGVNS. Trimming stripped 0 bases from V and 7 bases from J, with 9 bases between. The CDR3 protein is CASSEYGTYEAFF. For the CDR3, the DNA is TGTGCCAGCAGTGAATATGGGACATATGAAGCTTTCTTT.

The rearrangement links TRBV7-2 to TRBJ1-2; perhaps TRBD1 as D (5 bases). This CDR3 region has 13 residues. The V end lost 1 base, the J end lost 7 bases, and 10 bases lay between the germline ends. Germline-derived CDR1 and CDR2 are SGHTA and FQGNSA. The CDR3 DNA sequence: TGTGCCAGCAGCTTAGGGGGCGTCATTGGCTACACCTTC. It codes for CASSLGGVIGYTF.

This clone appeared a few times. The chain links TRBV6-1 to TRBJ2-3, with a weak D call TRBD1 (7 bases). The V gene lost 4 bases and the J gene lost 4 bases, with 21 bases spanning the gap. Per germline, CDR1 MNHNS and CDR2 SASEGT. The CDR3 runs to 17 residues. The CDR3 bases are TGTGCCAGCAGTGGAACCGGAGGGACAGACTCTCCAGATACGCAGTATTTT. Residues: CASSGTGGTDSPDTQYF.

V and J are TRBV27 and TRBJ2-7; 11 bases agree with TRBD2. Germline CDR1 reads MNHEY; CDR2 reads SMNVEV (reference sequence). The CDR3 contains 15 residues. With 8 bases clipped from V and 2 bases from J, the junction kept 8 bases outside the gene matches. In DNA form, the CDR3 reads TGTGCCAGCTCCCAGCAGGGACTAGCGGCCTACGAGCAGTACTTC. Its protein is CASSQQGLAAYEQYF.

J is TRBJ1-5 and V is TRBV11-2, with D uncertain. V dropped 1 base and J dropped 0 bases, with 7 bases sitting between them. The germline V gene encodes CDR1 SGHAT and CDR2 FQNNGV. This CDR3 is built from 15 residues. The CDR3: CASSLAPDSNQPQHF. CDR3 in DNA: TGTGCCAGCAGCTTAGCTCCAGATAGCAATCAGCCCCAGCATTTT.

The chain carries TRBV19 and TRBJ1-2; a weak D match, TRBD1 (6 bases). The CDR3 contains 13 residues. V was trimmed by 8 bases and J by 7 bases, leaving 17 bases between them. CDR1 LNHDA and CDR2 SQIVND come from the germline V gene (reference sequence). The DNA of the CDR3 is TGTGCCAGTTCTAATCGGGGGGCGAGTGGCTACACCTTC. As protein: CASSNRGASGYTF.

The rearrangement joins TRBV6-4 to TRBJ1-2, with a weak D call TRBD1 (6 bases). Germline V gene data show CDR1 as MRHNA and CDR2 as SNTAGT. The CDR3 has 15 residues. Trimming took 5 bases from V and 4 from J, leaving 17 bases between them. The CDR3 coding sequence is TGTGCCAGCAGTCCACTCCTAGGGGGAAGCTATGGCTACACCTTC. Protein: CASSPLLGGSYGYTF.

The chain uses TRBV7-9 and TRBJ1-2, with 7 bases that match TRBD1. V was pared by 2 bases and J by 7 bases, with 10 bases of the junction left unmatched. This CDR3 spans 15 amino acids. Germline V gene lookup returns CDR1 SEHNR and CDR2 FQNEAQ (reference sequence). CDR3 DNA sequence: TGTGCCAGCAGCTTACTAGGGGGCCCAAGTGTTGGCTACACCTTC. Translating it yields CASSLLGGPSVGYTF.

V is TRBV28 and J is TRBJ1-1; TRBD1 aligns across 9 bases. The CDR3 is 14 amino acids. Germline assignment: CDR1 MDHEN and CDR2 SYDVKM. After removal of 5 bases from V and 4 bases from J, the junction contained 5 bases not matched to a gene. In nucleotides, the CDR3 is TGTGCCAGCAGTCCTACAGGGGGCAGCACTGAAGCTTTCTTT. It codes for CASSPTGGSTEAFF.

V and J are TRBV10-2 and TRBJ1-5; a weak D match, TRBD1 (5 bases). The CDR3 spans 15 residues. With 7 bases removed from V and 2 bases from J, the gap between germline ends came to 15 bases. Germline CDR1 and CDR2: WSHSY and SAAADI. CDR3 amino acids: CASMKGLGGNQPQHF. The CDR3 DNA follows: TGCGCCAGCATGAAGGGGTTAGGGGGCAATCAGCCCCAGCATTTT.

This clone was counted once. This CDR3 reads CASSQETAFYGYTF. CDR3 in DNA: TGCGCCAGCAGCCAAGAGACAGCCTTCTATGGCTACACCTTC. The V call is TRBV4-3, the J call TRBJ1-2, with a possible D match to TRBD1 (5 bases). V lost 0 bases and J lost 4, with 9 bases in between. Germline V gives CDR1 LGHNA, CDR2 YSLEER. The CDR3 loop spans 14 amino acids.

This clone was seen only once. The rearrangement uses TRBV28 and TRBJ1-2; D remains ambiguous. Germline V gene data show CDR1 as MDHEN and CDR2 as SYDVKM. V was shortened by 4 bases and J by 7 bases, with 13 bases between the two germline ends. This CDR3 spans 13 amino acids. CDR3 in DNA: TGTGCCAGCAGTTCGGATTTCCGGAGTGGCTACACCTTC. This encodes CASSSDFRSGYTF.

The genes are TRBV6-4 and TRBJ2-1; TRBD2 might be the D (6 bases). Trimming took off 6 bases at V and 7 bases at J, with 16 bases between the two ends. Germline loops: CDR1 MRHNA, CDR2 SNTAGT. This CDR3 spans 14 amino acids. The CDR3 spells CASREFGTSNEQFF. In nucleotides, the CDR3 is TGTGCCAGCAGAGAATTCGGGACTTCTAATGAGCAGTTCTTC.

The chain is built from TRBV6-6 and TRBJ1-5; D ambiguous. The germline V gene has CDR1 MNHNY and CDR2 SVGAGI (reference sequence). The CDR3 has 14 residues. V lost 0 bases and J 1 base, leaving 4 bases between the germline ends. DNA of the CDR3: TGTGCCAGCAGTTACTCCTACAGCAATCAGCCCCAGCATTTT. Translation gives CASSYSYSNQPQHF.